Below are 24 T cell receptor beta chains sequenced from a single sample in a study of blood T cell repertoires in COVID-19. The table came from immunoSEQ multiplex PCR; TCRdb's copy has only in-frame clones and leaves some out. The sample lists 200,000 or so clones; 88% were seen once. Sequenced input: PBMCs or T cells enriched from blood (not recorded which). The origin of the receptors is a woman aged 25 to 39 who had been exposed to COVID-19.

This chain uses TRBV28 with TRBJ1-6, with TRBD1 as a possible D gene (6 bases). The germline V and J ends were trimmed by 4 bases and 7 bases, with 17 bases remaining between them. Germline values: CDR1 MDHEN, CDR2 SYDVKM. CDR3 length: 16 residues. CDR3 loop: CASSSHTGSGNSPLHF. In DNA form, the CDR3 reads TGTGCCAGCAGTTCCCATACAGGGTCGGGGAATTCACCCCTCCACTTT.

The chain is built from TRBV28 and TRBJ1-5, with D hard to call. CDR1 and CDR2 (germline): MDHEN, SYDVKM. The CDR3 sequence is 15 residues long. Trimming left V 0 bases short and J 0 bases short, with 6 bases between. In DNA form, the CDR3 reads TGTGCCAGCAGTTTATGGCACTATAGCAATCAGCCCCAGCATTTT. It codes for CASSLWHYSNQPQHF.

The chain is built from TRBV28 and TRBJ2-3; TRBD2 matches 7 bases. Germline V lookup: CDR1 MDHEN, CDR2 SYDVKM. Trimming cost V 3 bases and J 2 bases; bases outside gene matches: 5. CDR3 length: 15 residues. CDR3 nucleotides: TGTGCCAGCAGTTTCGGGACTAACCCCACAGATACGCAGTATTTT. Amino acid sequence: CASSFGTNPTDTQYF.

The V and J genes are TRBV11-2 and TRBJ2-1, with 8 bases fitting TRBD2. Germline lookup yields CDR1 SGHAT and CDR2 FQNNGV. V lost 3 bases, J lost 6 bases, and 4 bases stayed unmatched. The CDR3 is made up of 14 amino acids. The CDR3 reads CASSLERESNEQFF. For the CDR3, the DNA is TGTGCCAGCAGCTTGGAGCGGGAGAGCAATGAGCAGTTCTTC. Looking up the rest from reference TRBV11-2 and TRBJ2-1 gives the full variable domain: EAGVAQSPRYKIIEKRQSVAFWCNPISGHATLYWYQQILGQGPKLLIQFQNNGVVDDSQLPKDRFSAERLKGVDSTLKIQPAKLEDSAVYLCASSLERESNEQFFGPGTRLTVL.

The chain has TRBV7-6 and TRBJ2-1, with 9 bases lining up with TRBD1. Germline V CDR1 and CDR2: SGHVS, FNYEAQ. V was pared by 5 bases and J by 7 bases, with 9 bases of the junction left unmatched. This CDR3 is built from 15 residues. CDR3 in DNA: TGTGCCAGCAGCCCTAGGACAGGGGCGGCAAATGAGCAGTTCTTC. It encodes CASSPRTGAANEQFF.

The gene calls are TRBV19 and TRBJ1-5; 7 bases fit TRBD1. The CDR3 length is 15 residues. Germline V gives CDR1 LNHDA, CDR2 SQIVND (reference sequence). V was pared by 2 bases and J by 1 base, with 2 bases of the junction left unmatched. The CDR3 bases are TGTGCCAGTAGTATAAAGGGGGCCAGCAATCAGCCCCAGCATTTT. It encodes CASSIKGASNQPQHF.

This chain links TRBV9 with TRBJ2-1; possible D gene TRBD2, 6 bases. V shed 3 bases and J shed 4 bases, with 11 bases lying between them. This CDR3 region has 14 residues. Germline V gives CDR1 SGDLS, CDR2 YYNGEE. The DNA for the CDR3 is TGTGCCAGCAGCGAGCGGGCGAATTACAATGAGCAGTTCTTC. Amino acids: CASSERANYNEQFF.

The chain joins TRBV19 to TRBJ1-1; D not resolved. The germline gives CDR1 LNHDA, CDR2 SQIVND (reference sequence). V was pared by 3 bases and J by 7 bases, with 6 bases between. The CDR3 extends over 11 amino acids. This CDR3 is CASSMGLEAFF. CDR3 bases: TGTGCCAGTAGTATGGGCCTTGAAGCTTTCTTT.

The V gene is TRBV30, the J gene TRBJ2-4, with 8 nucleotides matching TRBD2. V lost 1 base to trimming and J lost 10 bases; unmatched junction nucleotides: 9. The CDR3 runs to 14 residues. Per the germline V gene, CDR1 is GTSNPN and CDR2 is SVGIG (reference sequence). The CDR3: CAWSDGGRGGIQYF. The CDR3 DNA sequence: TGTGCCTGGAGTGACGGGGGACGGGGGGGGATTCAGTACTTC.

The chain combines TRBV11-3 with TRBJ2-1; tentatively, D is TRBD2 (5 bases). V dropped 1 base and J dropped 12 bases, with 13 bases sitting between them. The CDR3 extends over 13 amino acids. The germline V gene encodes CDR1 SGHNT and CDR2 YENEEA. CDR3 in DNA: TGTGCCAGCAGCTTAGGCCACTCCGAGGGGCAGTTCTTC. Translation gives CASSLGHSEGQFF. The full variable domain, rest sourced from reference TRBV11-3 and TRBJ2-1, is EAGVVQSPRYKIIEKKQPVAFWCNPISGHNTLYWYLQNLGQGPELLIRYENEEAVDDSQLPKDRFSAERLKGVDSTLKIQPAELGDSAVYLCASSLGHSEGQFFGPGTRLTVL.

V and J are TRBV27 and TRBJ2-3, with a tentative D call TRBD2 (6 bases). V was cut by 0 bases and J by 1 base, with 11 bases left in between. Germline V CDR1 and CDR2: MNHEY, SMNVEV (reference sequence). This CDR3 has 16 amino acids. The DNA of the CDR3 is TGTGCCAGCAGTTTATCGCGGGGTCTGGGCACAGATACGCAGTATTTT. Encoded protein: CASSLSRGLGTDTQYF.

In its sample, this clone was seen once. V usage is TRBV2 and J usage is TRBJ2-5; D remains ambiguous. CDR3 length: 13 amino acids. Germline V gene sequence: CDR1 SNHLY, CDR2 FYNNEI. Between the trimmed V and J ends, which lost 7 bases and 5 bases, there was a span of 14 bases. CDR3 in amino acids: CASTSPRRETQYF. Written as DNA, the CDR3 is TGTGCCAGCACCTCCCCAAGGCGGGAGACCCAGTACTTC.

V usage is TRBV3-1 (or the pseudogene TRBV3-2) and J usage is TRBJ2-1, with TRBD1 as a possible D gene (6 bases). The V and J ends lost 0 bases and 9 bases respectively, with 15 bases between them. The CDR3 sequence is 15 residues long. Germline-derived CDR1 and CDR2 are LGHDT and YNNKEL (reference sequence). In DNA form, the CDR3 reads TGTGCCAGCAGCCAAGAGGCAGGCCCCAGGGGTGAGCAGTTCTTC. Encoded protein: CASSQEAGPRGEQFF.

The chain uses TRBV7-9 and TRBJ2-3; tentative D call: TRBD1 (6 bases). CDR1 is SEHNR and CDR2 is FQNEAQ in the germline V gene (reference sequence). V was shortened by 6 bases and J by 5 bases, with 12 bases between the two germline ends. CDR3 length equals 13 residues. The CDR3 region is CASRQGPLDTQYF. The CDR3 DNA sequence: TGTGCCAGCAGACAGGGACCCTTAGATACGCAGTATTTT.

The chain recombines TRBV11-2 with TRBJ1-1; D is undetermined. V was clipped by 2 bases and J by 6 bases, with 13 bases between them. The CDR3 totals 14 residues. Germline V CDR1 and CDR2: SGHAT, FQNNGV. The CDR3 here is CASSLKFRSAEAFF. DNA for the CDR3: TGTGCCAGCAGCTTAAAGTTCCGGTCCGCTGAAGCTTTCTTT.

V usage is TRBV5-1 and J usage is TRBJ1-1; 7 positions agree with TRBD1. Losses at the gene ends were 1 base for V and 5 bases for J; bases not matched to a gene: 5. The CDR3 is 14 amino acids. Germline values: CDR1 SGHRS, CDR2 YFSETQ. The CDR3, as DNA: TGCGCCAGCAGCTTGATAGGGGGCGAAACTGAAGCTTTCTTT. Translation: CASSLIGGETEAFF.

The genes are TRBV11-2 and TRBJ2-1, with TRBD2 identical over 9 bases. CDR3 length: 14 amino acids. Germline V gives CDR1 SGHAT, CDR2 FQNNGV. The J segment lost 9 bases and the V segment lost 1 base, leaving 4 bases of the junction unmatched. CDR3 residues: CASSLVAGDGEQFF. DNA of the CDR3: TGTGCCAGCAGCTTAGTAGCGGGAGACGGTGAGCAGTTCTTC. Full variable domain (rest looked up from reference TRBV11-2 and TRBJ2-1): EAGVAQSPRYKIIEKRQSVAFWCNPISGHATLYWYQQILGQGPKLLIQFQNNGVVDDSQLPKDRFSAERLKGVDSTLKIQPAKLEDSAVYLCASSLVAGDGEQFFGPGTRLTVL.

The V gene is TRBV11-3, the J gene TRBJ2-1; TRBD2 matches at 13 bases. CDR3 length: 15 amino acids. Germline-derived CDR1 and CDR2 are SGHNT and YENEEA. Trimming took 0 bases from V and 8 from J; bases not matched to a gene: 1. This CDR3 is CASSLEGLAGHEQFF. The CDR3 DNA follows: TGTGCCAGCAGCTTAGAGGGACTAGCGGGGCATGAGCAGTTCTTC.

CDR3 sequence reads: CASSPPGSRGEKLFF. CDR3 coding DNA: TGTGCCAGCAGCCCCCCGGGGTCCCGGGGTGAAAAACTGTTTTTT. V and J are TRBV11-2 and TRBJ1-4; D remains unclear. Between the trimmed V and J ends, which lost 5 bases and 7 bases, there was a span of 17 bases. CDR3 size: 15 residues. CDR1 and CDR2 from the germline V gene are SGHAT and FQNNGV.

The J gene is TRBJ1-2, the V gene TRBV29-1; 7 nucleotides match TRBD1. V gave up 5 bases and J gave up 4 bases; unmatched junction bases: 10. Germline V CDR1 and CDR2: SQVTM, ANQGSEA. The CDR3 is made up of 14 amino acids. The CDR3 region has the DNA TGCAGCGTTCGCGGTATACAGGGGATCTATGGCTACACCTTC. Its translation is CSVRGIQGIYGYTF.

The CDR3 protein is CASSPQTLHQGYNEQFF. As DNA, the CDR3 is TGTGCCAGCTCACCACAGACGCTCCATCAGGGCTACAATGAGCAGTTCTTC. The V gene is TRBV18, the J gene TRBJ2-1, with a possible D match to TRBD1 (5 bases). The V gene's germline CDR1 is KGHSH and CDR2 LQKENI. CDR3 size: 17 residues. The V end lost 1 base, the J end lost 3 bases, and 16 bases lay between the germline ends.

The rearrangement joins TRBV15 to TRBJ2-7, with 10 bases identical to TRBD1. V shed 5 bases and J 6 bases; nucleotides not matched to a gene: 4. Germline V lookup: CDR1 LNHNV, CDR2 YYDKDF (reference sequence). The length of the CDR3 is 13 residues. CDR3 bases: TGTGCCACCAGCGTCCGGGACAGGGGCGAGCAGTACTTC. This codes for CATSVRDRGEQYF.

V and J are TRBV5-1 and TRBJ2-5; the match to TRBD1 covers 10 bases. This CDR3 spans 15 amino acids. Per the germline V gene, CDR1 is SGHRS and CDR2 is YFSETQ. Trimming removed 4 bases from V and 5 bases from J; junction bases left unmatched: 8. CDR3 sequence reads: CASSAGQGLGETQYF. CDR3 nucleotides: TGCGCCAGCAGCGCGGGACAGGGGTTAGGCGAGACCCAGTACTTC.

This chain connects TRBV11-3 to TRBJ2-7; TRBD2 matches at 13 bases. This CDR3 region has 15 residues. Germline values: CDR1 SGHNT, CDR2 YENEEA. V trimming: 1 base; J trimming: 5 bases; junction bases outside the gene matches: 2. CDR3 DNA sequence: TGTGCCAGCAGCTTAGCCGGGACTAGCGGGAACGAGCAGTACTTC. As protein: CASSLAGTSGNEQYF.